The TCR beta chain under discussion was sequenced for a study of siplizumab effects on memory and regulatory T cells. TCRdb's table, derived via immunoSEQ multiplex PCR, lists solely in-frame clones and lacks some. This sample has some 15,000 clones, with more than 40% found just once. Coculture of the mixed lymphocyte reaction cells took place at 37 degrees C and lasted 6 days. CDR3 length: 16 residues. The ends lost 1 base at V and 1 base at J; junction bases unmatched: 5. The germline CDR1 and CDR2 sequences are MGHRA and YSYEKL. Sample share makes this clone medium-sized (0.01 to 0.1%). What it binds is not known.

This clonotype originated in a human donor in good health; the cells came from an allogeneic mixed lymphocyte reaction. This sequence joins TRBV4-1 and TRBJ1-1; TRBD1 agrees at 8 bases. Source material: CFSE-low (dividing) CD4+ T cells sorted from an allogeneic mixed lymphocyte reaction. CDR3 DNA: TGCGCCAGCAGCCAAGCGACCACAGGGGGGAACACTGAAGCTTTCTTT. It specifies CASSQATTGGNTEAFF.